This section outlines one T cell receptor beta chain sequence together with its context. The data derive from a study of blood T cell repertoires in COVID-19. Study-wide background: Acute-phase and convalescent COVID-19 samples originated in the United States, Italy and Spain.

The CDR3 contains 18 residues. The germline CDR1 and CDR2 sequences are LGHNA and YSLEER. V was clipped by 0 bases and J by 8 bases; unmatched bases: 11. Study processing details: The assay estimated nucleated cells by amplifying reference gene primers. TCRdb keeps only in-frame clones here, not all; method: immunoSEQ multiplex PCR. Clonal size and the V and J genes are those of that table, whereas D and trimming came from the DNA. The table includes about 98,000 clones, roughly 87% detected once. This receptor was taken from a woman aged 45-65 years with COVID-19, enrolled during active disease. The chain combines TRBV4-3 with TRBJ2-3; 13 bases match TRBD2. Sequencing was carried out using peripheral blood. CDR3 sequence (DNA): TGCGCCAGCAGCCAAGAAACTAGCGGGGGGGCCCCAGCGGGTACGCAGTATTTT. It yields the protein CASSQETSGGAPAGTQYF.